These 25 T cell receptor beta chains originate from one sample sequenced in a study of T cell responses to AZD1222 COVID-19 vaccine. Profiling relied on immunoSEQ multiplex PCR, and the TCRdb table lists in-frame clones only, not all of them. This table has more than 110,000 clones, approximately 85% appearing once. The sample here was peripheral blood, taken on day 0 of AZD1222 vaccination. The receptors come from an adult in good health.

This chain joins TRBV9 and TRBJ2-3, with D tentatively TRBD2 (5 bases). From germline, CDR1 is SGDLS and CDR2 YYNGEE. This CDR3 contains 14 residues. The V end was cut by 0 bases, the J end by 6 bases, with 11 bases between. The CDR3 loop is CASSVASLIDTQYF. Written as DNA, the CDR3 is TGTGCCAGCAGCGTAGCTAGCTTGATTGATACGCAGTATTTT. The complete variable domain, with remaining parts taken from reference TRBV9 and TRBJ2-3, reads DSGVTQTPKHLITATGQRVTLRCSPRSGDLSVYWYQQSLDQGLQFLIQYYNGEERAKGNILERFSAQQFPDLHSELNLSSLELGDSALYFCASSVASLIDTQYFGPGTRLTVL.

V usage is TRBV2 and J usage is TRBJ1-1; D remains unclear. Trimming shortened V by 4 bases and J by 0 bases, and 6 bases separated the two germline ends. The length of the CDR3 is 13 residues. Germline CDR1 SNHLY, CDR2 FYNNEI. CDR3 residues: CASSVQMNTEAFF. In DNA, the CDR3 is TGTGCCAGCAGTGTTCAGATGAACACTGAAGCTTTCTTT.

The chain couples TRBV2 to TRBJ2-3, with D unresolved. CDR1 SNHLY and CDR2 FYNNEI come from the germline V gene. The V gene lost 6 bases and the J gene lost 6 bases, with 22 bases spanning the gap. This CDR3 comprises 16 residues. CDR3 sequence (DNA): TGTGCCAGCAGCGGACGTCATGTCCCGCCTGGGGATACGCAGTATTTT. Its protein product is CASSGRHVPPGDTQYF.

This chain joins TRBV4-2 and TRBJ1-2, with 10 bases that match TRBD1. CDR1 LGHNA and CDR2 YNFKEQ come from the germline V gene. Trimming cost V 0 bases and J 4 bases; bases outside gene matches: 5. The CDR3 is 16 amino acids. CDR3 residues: CASSQDRDRGPYGYTF. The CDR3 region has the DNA TGTGCCAGCAGCCAAGATCGGGACAGGGGACCCTATGGCTACACCTTC.

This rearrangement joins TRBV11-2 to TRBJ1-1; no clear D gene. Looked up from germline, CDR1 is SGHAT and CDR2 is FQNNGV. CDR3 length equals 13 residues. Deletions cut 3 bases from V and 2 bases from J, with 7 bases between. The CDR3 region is CASSLGANTEAFF. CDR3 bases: TGTGCCAGCAGCTTGGGAGCTAACACTGAAGCTTTCTTT.

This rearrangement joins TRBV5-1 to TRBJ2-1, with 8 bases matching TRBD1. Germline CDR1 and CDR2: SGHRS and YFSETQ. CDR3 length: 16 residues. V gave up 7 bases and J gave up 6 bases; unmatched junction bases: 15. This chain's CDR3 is CASFSRGPLKGNEQFF. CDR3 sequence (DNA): TGCGCCAGCTTCTCCAGGGGGCCCCTAAAAGGCAATGAGCAGTTCTTC.

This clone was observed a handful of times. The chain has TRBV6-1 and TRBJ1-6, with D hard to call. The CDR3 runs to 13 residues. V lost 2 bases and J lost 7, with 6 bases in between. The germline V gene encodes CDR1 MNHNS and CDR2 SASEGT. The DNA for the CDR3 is TGTGCCAGCAGTGAAAGAATCAATTCACCCCTCCACTTT. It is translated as CASSERINSPLHF.

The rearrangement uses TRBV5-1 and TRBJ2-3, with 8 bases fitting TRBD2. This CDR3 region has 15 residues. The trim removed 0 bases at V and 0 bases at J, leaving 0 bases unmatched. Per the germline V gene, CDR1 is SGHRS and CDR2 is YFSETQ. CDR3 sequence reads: CASSLGGGSTDTQYF. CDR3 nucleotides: TGCGCCAGCAGCTTGGGCGGGGGGAGCACAGATACGCAGTATTTT.

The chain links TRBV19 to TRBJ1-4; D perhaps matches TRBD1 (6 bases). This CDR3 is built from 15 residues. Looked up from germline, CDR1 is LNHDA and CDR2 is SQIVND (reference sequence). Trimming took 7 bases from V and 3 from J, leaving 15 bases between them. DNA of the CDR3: TGTGCCAGTATCGCCGGGACACGGGCTAATGAAAAACTGTTTTTT. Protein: CASIAGTRANEKLFF.

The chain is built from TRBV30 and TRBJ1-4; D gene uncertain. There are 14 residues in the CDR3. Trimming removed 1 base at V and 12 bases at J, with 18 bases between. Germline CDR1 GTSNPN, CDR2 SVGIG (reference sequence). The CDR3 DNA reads TGTGCCTGGAGTGGAACCCGAATAAGGCATCAACTGTTTTTT. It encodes CAWSGTRIRHQLFF.

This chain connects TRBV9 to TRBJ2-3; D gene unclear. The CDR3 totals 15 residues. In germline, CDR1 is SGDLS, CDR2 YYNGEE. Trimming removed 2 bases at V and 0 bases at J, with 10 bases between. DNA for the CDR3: TGTGCCAGCAGCGTGGGTGCCATCAGCACAGATACGCAGTATTTT. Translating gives CASSVGAISTDTQYF.

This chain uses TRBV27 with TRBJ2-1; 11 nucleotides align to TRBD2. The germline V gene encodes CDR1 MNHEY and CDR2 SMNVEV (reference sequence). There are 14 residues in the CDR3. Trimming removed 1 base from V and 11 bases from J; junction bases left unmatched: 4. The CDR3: CASSLFGLAGKQFF. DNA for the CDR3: TGTGCCAGCAGTTTATTCGGACTAGCGGGCAAGCAGTTCTTC.

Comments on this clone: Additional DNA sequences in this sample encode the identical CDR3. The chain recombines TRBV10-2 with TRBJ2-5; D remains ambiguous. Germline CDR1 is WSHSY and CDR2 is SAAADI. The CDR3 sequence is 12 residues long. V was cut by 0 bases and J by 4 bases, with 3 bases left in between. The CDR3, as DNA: TGCGCCAGCAGTGAGTCGGGAGAGACCCAGTACTTC. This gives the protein CASSESGETQYF.

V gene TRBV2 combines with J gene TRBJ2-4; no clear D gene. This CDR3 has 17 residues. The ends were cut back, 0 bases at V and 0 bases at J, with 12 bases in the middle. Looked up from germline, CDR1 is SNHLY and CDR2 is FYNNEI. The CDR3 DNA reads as TGTGCCAGCAGTGAAGCGTGGGTTGCGAAAGCCAAAAACATTCAGTACTTC. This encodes CASSEAWVAKAKNIQYF.

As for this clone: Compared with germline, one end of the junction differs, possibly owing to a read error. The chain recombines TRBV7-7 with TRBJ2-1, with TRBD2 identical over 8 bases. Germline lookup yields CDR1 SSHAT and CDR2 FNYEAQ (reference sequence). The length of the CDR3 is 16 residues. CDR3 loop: CASSLSSGGPYNEQFF. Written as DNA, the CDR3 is TGTGCTAGCAGCTTAAGTTCGGGAGGGCCCTACAATGAGCAGTTCTTC.

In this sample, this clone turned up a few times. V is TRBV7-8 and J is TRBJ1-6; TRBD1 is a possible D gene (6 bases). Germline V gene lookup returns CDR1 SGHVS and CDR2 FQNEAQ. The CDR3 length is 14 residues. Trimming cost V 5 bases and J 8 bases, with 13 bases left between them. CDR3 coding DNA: TGTGCCAGCAGCCCCTCAGGGGCGCATTCACCCCTCCACTTT. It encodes CASSPSGAHSPLHF.

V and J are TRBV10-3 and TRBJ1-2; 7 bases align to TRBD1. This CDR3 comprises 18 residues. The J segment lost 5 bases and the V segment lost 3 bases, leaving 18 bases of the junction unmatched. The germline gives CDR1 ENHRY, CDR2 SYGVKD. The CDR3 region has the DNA TGTGCCATCAGTGACTTAACTAATCAGGGGGGCGACGGTTATGGCTACACCTTC. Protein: CAISDLTNQGGDGYGYTF.

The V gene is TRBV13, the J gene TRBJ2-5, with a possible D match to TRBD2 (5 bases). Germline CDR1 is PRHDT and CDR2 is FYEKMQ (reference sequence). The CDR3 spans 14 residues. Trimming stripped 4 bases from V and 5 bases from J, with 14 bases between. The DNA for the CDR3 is TGTGCCAGCAGCTACCGGACTCATGGGGAGACCCAGTACTTC. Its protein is CASSYRTHGETQYF.

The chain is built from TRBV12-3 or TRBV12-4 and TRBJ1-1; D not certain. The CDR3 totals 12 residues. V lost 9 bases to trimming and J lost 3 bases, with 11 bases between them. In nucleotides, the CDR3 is TGTGCCAGTGGGCGGGGAGACACTGAAGCTTTCTTT. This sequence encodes CASGRGDTEAFF.

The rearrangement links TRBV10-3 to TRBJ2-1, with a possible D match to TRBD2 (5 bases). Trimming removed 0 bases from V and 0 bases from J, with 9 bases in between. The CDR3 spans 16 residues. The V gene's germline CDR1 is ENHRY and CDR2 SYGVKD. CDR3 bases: TGTGCCATCAGTGAGTCAGTGGGAGACTCCTACAATGAGCAGTTCTTC. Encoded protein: CAISESVGDSYNEQFF.

CDR3 amino acids: CASSSPPHAGLLYQETQYF. The CDR3 DNA reads TGTGCCAGCAGCTCCCCCCCACACGCGGGACTCCTATACCAAGAGACCCAGTACTTC. This rearrangement joins TRBV11-2 to TRBJ2-5; possible D gene TRBD2, 6 bases. The CDR3 is 19 residues long. The ends were cut back, 4 bases at V and 0 bases at J, with 24 bases in the middle. Germline values: CDR1 SGHAT, CDR2 FQNNGV.

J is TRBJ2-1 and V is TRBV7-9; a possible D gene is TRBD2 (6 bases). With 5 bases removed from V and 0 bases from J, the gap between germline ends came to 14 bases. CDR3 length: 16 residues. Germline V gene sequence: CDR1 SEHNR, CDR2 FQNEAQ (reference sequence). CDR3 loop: CASSPGGASSYNEQFF. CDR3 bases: TGTGCCAGCAGCCCAGGAGGGGCGAGCTCCTACAATGAGCAGTTCTTC.

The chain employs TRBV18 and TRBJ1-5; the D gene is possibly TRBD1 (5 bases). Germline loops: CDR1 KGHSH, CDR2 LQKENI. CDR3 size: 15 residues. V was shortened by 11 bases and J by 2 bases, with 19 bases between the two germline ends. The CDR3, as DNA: TGTGCCTCCGGGGAGGGGAGGATCCGCAATCAGCCCCAGCATTTT. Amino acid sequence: CASGEGRIRNQPQHF.

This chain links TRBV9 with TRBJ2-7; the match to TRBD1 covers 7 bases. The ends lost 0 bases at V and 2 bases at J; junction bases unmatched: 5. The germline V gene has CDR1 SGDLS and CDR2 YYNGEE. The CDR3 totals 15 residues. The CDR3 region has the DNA TGTGCCAGCAGCGTAGTAGAGACAGGGCCCTACGAGCAGTACTTC. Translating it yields CASSVVETGPYEQYF.

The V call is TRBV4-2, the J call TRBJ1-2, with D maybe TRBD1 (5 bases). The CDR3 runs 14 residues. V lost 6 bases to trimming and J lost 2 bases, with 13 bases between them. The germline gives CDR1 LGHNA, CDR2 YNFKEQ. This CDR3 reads CASSRDGTNYGYTF. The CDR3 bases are TGTGCCAGCAGTCGGGACGGAACAAACTATGGCTACACCTTC.